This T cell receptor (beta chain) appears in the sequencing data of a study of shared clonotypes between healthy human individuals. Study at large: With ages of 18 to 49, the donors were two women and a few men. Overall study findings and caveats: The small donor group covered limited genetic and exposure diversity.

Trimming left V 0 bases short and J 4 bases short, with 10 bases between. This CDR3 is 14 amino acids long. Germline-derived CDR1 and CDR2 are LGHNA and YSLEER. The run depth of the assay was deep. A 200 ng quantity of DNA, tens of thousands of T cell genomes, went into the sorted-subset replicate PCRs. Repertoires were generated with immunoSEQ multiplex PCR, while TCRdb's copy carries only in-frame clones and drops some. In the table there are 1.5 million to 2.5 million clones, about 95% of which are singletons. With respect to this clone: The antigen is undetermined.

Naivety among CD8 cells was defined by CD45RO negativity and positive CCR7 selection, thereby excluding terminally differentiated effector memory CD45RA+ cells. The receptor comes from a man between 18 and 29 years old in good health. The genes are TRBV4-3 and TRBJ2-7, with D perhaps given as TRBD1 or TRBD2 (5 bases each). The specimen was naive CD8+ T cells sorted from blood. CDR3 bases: TGCGCCAGCAGCCAAGATGGGACCCTTTACGAGCAGTACTTC. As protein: CASSQDGTLYEQYF.